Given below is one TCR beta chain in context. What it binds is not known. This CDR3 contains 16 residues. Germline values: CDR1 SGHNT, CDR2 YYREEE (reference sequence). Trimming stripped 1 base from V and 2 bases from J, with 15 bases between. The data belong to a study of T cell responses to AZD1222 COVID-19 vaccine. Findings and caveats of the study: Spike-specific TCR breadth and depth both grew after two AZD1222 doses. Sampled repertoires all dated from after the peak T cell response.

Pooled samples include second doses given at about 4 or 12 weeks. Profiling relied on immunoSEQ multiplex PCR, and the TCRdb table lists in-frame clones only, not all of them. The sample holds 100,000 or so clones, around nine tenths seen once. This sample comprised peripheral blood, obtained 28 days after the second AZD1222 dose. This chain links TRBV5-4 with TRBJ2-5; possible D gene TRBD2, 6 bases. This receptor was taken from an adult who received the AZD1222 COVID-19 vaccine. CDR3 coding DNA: TGTGCCAGCAGCTTGATGCGGGGCTCGATGCAAGAGACCCAGTACTTC. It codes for CASSLMRGSMQETQYF.